A selection of T cell receptor beta chains follows, all from one sample in a study of shared T cell receptors in the human thymus. Sequenced by immunoSEQ multiplex PCR; TCRdb stores in-frame clones only, minus some. The data show under 700,000 clones, approximately 80% seen once. The same data also went into a second study, on human thymus T cells.

Material: thymocytes. The receptors were gathered from a boy in the first two years of life with a congenital heart defect. Both conserved end residues are trimmed from each CDR3. Expanded clones are given a class, and other clones once, few, many or no size at all.

V gene	clone size	J gene	CDR3 protein
TRBV6-4	few	TRBJ2-7	ASSETSGRAGCEQY
TRBV28	-	TRBJ2-7	ASSFLRGPGYEQY
TRBV28	-	TRBJ2-3	ATRGLAGVDTQY
TRBV19	-	TRBJ2-1	ASSMTGSGSSYNEQF
TRBV28	-	TRBJ1-2	ASRPRDRGRGGYT
TRBV5-1	-	TRBJ2-7	ASSAGDTGGYEQY
TRBV4-2	-	TRBJ1-4	ASSQGGGGEKLF
TRBV27	-	TRBJ2-7	ASSPRAGGNWEQY
TRBV5-1	few	TRBJ2-4	ASSLAGTSGRKNIQY
TRBV30	-	TRBJ2-7	AWSPAGGALVQQY
TRBV30	-	TRBJ2-1	AWTPGTRYNGQF
TRBV5-6	-	TRBJ2-3	ASSLPSGEAGKHTQY
TRBV4-3	-	TRBJ2-7	ASSQDRGKGTYEQY
TRBV5-6	-	TRBJ2-7	ASSLNLAGDRYEQY
TRBV5-4	-	TRBJ1-1	ASSFRGTGPWLTEAF
TRBV12-5	-	TRBJ1-5	ASGPPDRGQPQH
TRBV27	-	TRBJ1-1	ASSSGVGQRNTEAF
TRBV19	-	TRBJ1-5	ASSIGGPGDQPQH
TRBV7-9	few	TRBJ2-1	ASSGTSGRRGGPNNEQF
TRBV6-5	-	TRBJ1-1	ASSYSGTGRNTEAF
TRBV4-2	-	TRBJ1-1	ASSQHGQVNTEAF
TRBV19	-	TRBJ2-7	ASTPGQGCYYSYEQY
TRBV9	-	TRBJ2-7	ASSAPLVRPYEQY
TRBV13	-	TRBJ2-7	ASRRGRTLGGHGLGEQY
TRBV30	-	TRBJ2-5	AYAPHTSGKVWETQY
TRBV5-4	few	TRBJ2-1	ASRPSGRAPNEQF
TRBV15	-	TRBJ1-2	ATSSLGEEDGYT
TRBV7-9	-	TRBJ2-7	ASSLGQLYEQY
TRBV4-3	-	TRBJ2-1	ASSPALGGGAYNEQF
TRBV15	-	TRBJ2-7	ATSREGGASGRSYEQY